The present T cell receptor beta chain was sequenced within a study of identical twins. MiXCR, applied by TCRdb to the 5' RACE reads, yields one record per CDR3 protein. The sample contains under 300,000 distinct CDR3 sequences, more than 12% of which appear only once. This CDR3 region has 13 residues. Trimming removed 8 bases from V and 1 base from J, with 11 bases in between. The sequence derives from a woman aged 18-35 years in good health. Sequencing was performed on memory (CD45RO+) T cells sorted from blood. The V gene is TRBV12-3 or TRBV12-4, the J gene TRBJ1-1, with D tentatively TRBD1 (5 bases). CDR3 residues: CASLRQQNTEAFF. The CDR3, as DNA: TGTGCCAGCCTTCGACAGCAGAACACTGAAGCTTTCTTT.